The source of this T cell receptor (beta chain) is a study of blood T cell repertoires in COVID-19 (dated by TCRdb to 2020 to 2021). Notes on the research overall: Collaborator samples came from the United States, Italy and Spain and covered acute and convalescent phases of COVID-19. The prospective study material was composed of cDNA or gDNA derived from T cells, B-cell-depleted T cells, or PBMCs. Subjects who had been exposed to COVID-19, were actively infected with it, or had recovered from it provided the deeply sampled blood TCRbeta repertoires that made up the dataset. The repertoires were released in a freely available public database meant as a resource for research on the immune response to SARS-CoV-2. Samples came from the ongoing ImmuneRACE study (first 160 participants) plus 1,254 subjects from 6 global collaborators. A de-identified subject ID, COVID-19 status, age in years and sex were almost always included in the sample metadata. Where HLA class I and class II types were available, the types were taken from metadata supplied by the sample provider, not from assay-based typing. What the authors observed across the whole study: How much clinical and demographic metadata was included differed by source and by participant, and the metadata was provided uncurated.

Sequences MNHNY (CDR1) and SVGAGI (CDR2) are obtained from the germline V gene (reference sequence). From its cysteine to its phenylalanine, the CDR3 spans 14 amino acids. The entry retains the CDR3 DNA only, 42 bases that are in frame from base 1. V and J are truncated by 1 base and 4 bases respectively, leaving an intervening sequence of 11 bases. TCRbeta CDR3 regions were amplified from genomic DNA using the immunoSEQ Assay, a bias-controlled multiplex PCR. The original pipeline was this. The number of nucleated cells in each sample was estimated from the amplification of reference gene primers within the assay. To quantify the absolute abundance of each unique TCRbeta CDR3 rearrangement, sequence reads were collapsed and filtered. For each sample, productive Simpson clonality was calculated by taking the square root of Simpson's diversity index across productive rearrangements. The clones in this table, taken by TCRdb from immuneACCESS, are in-frame only. Not every clone is retained; where verified, under half of the shortfall comes from an unresolved V gene, and the cause of the rest is unknown. The DNA was the basis for D and trimming; V, J and clone size are from that table. In all, the sample holds some 100,000 clones, and roughly 88% of those were seen once. About 6% of the sample is held by the ten biggest clonotypes.

Collaborating institutions collected whole blood in K2EDTA tubes following their own protocols. For TCRbeta analysis, collaborators shipped samples as frozen whole blood, isolated PBMCs, or DNA extracted from either of those sample types. Concerning this clone: What this receptor recognizes is not known. No per-base quality is available; no much larger clone lies one base away.

The receptor was derived from a woman between 55 and 75 years old with acute or convalescent COVID-19. The sample consisted of peripheral blood. The chain joins TRBV6-6 to TRBJ2-7; possibly the D gene is TRBD1, per 6 matching bases. The CDR3 has the sequence CASSYLLDSYEQYF. The bases are TGTGCCAGCAGTTACTTGTTGGACAGTTACGAGCAGTACTTC.